This entry is about one T cell receptor (beta chain). This sample was included in a study of blood T cell repertoires in COVID-19. V lost 7 bases and J lost 0, with 6 bases in between. CDR3 length: 12 amino acids. Germline CDR1 and CDR2: MNHEY and SVGAGI. The assay was immunoSEQ multiplex PCR, and TCRdb's table has in-frame clones only and misses some. The data contain tens of thousands of clones, about 88% of them singletons. This clonotype originated in a man in his 60s with acute or convalescent COVID-19. The rearrangement uses TRBV6-5 and TRBJ2-5; D ambiguous. The sample consisted of peripheral blood. This CDR3 is CASKRNQETQYF. DNA for the CDR3: TGTGCCAGCAAGAGAAACCAAGAGACCCAGTACTTC.